This is a list of T cell receptor beta chains from one sample in a study of response to subunit inactivated influenza vaccine. From the RT-PCR reads, TCRdb called clonotypes with MiXCR, one entry per CDR3 protein. The sample lists 450,000 to 700,000 distinct CDR3 sequences; less than 15% were seen once. The starting material was PBMCs from blood, obtained less than 13 days after vaccination. These receptors were taken from a middle-aged man who received an inactivated influenza vaccine. Both conserved end residues are part of each CDR3. The D gene is left open where the match is weak. Clone size appears in some rows only: once, few, many, or a class for an expanded clone.

d_call clone_size j_call v_call cdr3_nt cdr3_aa
TRBD2 - TRBJ2-1 TRBV27 TGTGCCAGCAGTGCGGGGACTAGCGCGTCCAATGAGCAGTTCTTC CASSAGTSASNEQFF
- few TRBJ2-5 TRBV9 TGTGCCAGCAGCTCCACCACTGAGACCCAGTACTTC CASSSTTETQYF
- few TRBJ1-2 TRBV7-2 TGTGCCAGCACCACCCCCCTTCAGAGGGCTAGAGACCACACCTTC CASTTPLQRARDHTF
- many TRBJ1-4 TRBV6-5 TGTGCCAGCGGTAGATCTAATGAAAAACTGTTTTTT CASGRSNEKLFF
TRBD2 few TRBJ2-3 TRBV7-9 TGTGCCAGCAGCTTGGAGCGGGGGACAGATACGCAGTATTTT CASSLERGTDTQYF
TRBD2 - TRBJ2-3 TRBV7-2 TGTGCCAGCAGCTTATGGACCCTAGCGGGAGGAAAGTATTTT CASSLWTLAGGKYF
TRBD1 many TRBJ1-5 TRBV28 TGTGCCAGCAGGGCCGGGACAGGATGGAATCAGCCCCAGCATTTT CASRAGTGWNQPQHF
TRBD2 many TRBJ2-3 TRBV5-1 TGCGCCAGCAGCTTTAGCGGGAGTGGCACAGATACGCAGTATTTT CASSFSGSGTDTQYF
- few TRBJ1-5 TRBV28 TGTGCCAGCCAAGGGTCAGGTATAATTATGAGCAATCAGCCCCAGCATTTT CASQGSGIIMSNQPQHF
- many TRBJ2-4 TRBV5-1 TGCGCCAGCAGCTTGTCAGCCAAAAACATTCAGTACTTC CASSLSAKNIQYF
TRBD1 - TRBJ2-7 TRBV15 TGTGCCACCAGCAGAGAAGACAGGGCAGCCCTATACTTC CATSREDRAALYF
- many TRBJ2-6 TRBV5-5 TGTGCCAGCAGCTTGTCAAATCGGGCGGGGGCCAACGTCCTGACTTTC CASSLSNRAGANVLTF
- many TRBJ2-2 TRBV6-5 TGTGCCAGCAGTTACTCGGAAGTCTTAGGGGAGCTGTTTTTT CASSYSEVLGELFF
- - TRBJ2-5 TRBV20-1 TGCAGTGCTAGAGCGGTAGCGGTGCAGAAGGAGACCCAGTACTTC CSARAVAVQKETQYF
TRBD2 - TRBJ2-1 TRBV12-3/TRBV12-4 TGTGCCAGCAGATCTCTTGGGGGACTAGCGGGAATTATGGATGAGCAGTTCTTC CASRSLGGLAGIMDEQFF
TRBD2 many TRBJ2-7 TRBV6-6 TGTGCCAGCAGTTACTCGCGGGGGGAGCAGTACTTC CASSYSRGEQYF
TRBD1 - TRBJ2-7 TRBV7-3 TGTGCCAGCAGCTTAAGGGGACAGGGTGGCGAGCAGTACTTC CASSLRGQGGEQYF
TRBD2 few TRBJ2-1 TRBV10-3 TGTGCCATCAGCTCCGGGACTAGCGGGCTTGAGCAGTTCTTC CAISSGTSGLEQFF
- few TRBJ2-1 TRBV10-3 TGTGCCATCAGCCTTGACTCATTTGAGCAGTTCTTC CAISLDSFEQFF
TRBD1 - TRBJ2-1 TRBV20-1 TGCAGTGCTCGCCCCGGGACAGCGAAGAATGAGCAGTTCTTC CSARPGTAKNEQFF
TRBD2 few TRBJ2-1 TRBV7-9 TGTGCCAGCAGCCCCCCTAGCGGGAGTCGCAATGAGCAGTTCTTC CASSPPSGSRNEQFF
- - TRBJ2-7 TRBV12-3/TRBV12-4 TGTGCCAGCAGTCCCGGGATCTCTCGGCCGTACTTC CASSPGISRPYF
TRBD2 few TRBJ2-1 TRBV7-3 TGTGCCAGCAGCGGAGGACTAGCGGGTAATAGCGATGAGCAGTTCTTC CASSGGLAGNSDEQFF
TRBD2 - TRBJ2-1 TRBV28 TGTGCCAGCAGTTCCGCCGAGACCGGGACTAGCGGGAGGACAGATTGGGAGTTCTTC CASSSAETGTSGRTDWEFF
- - TRBJ2-2 TRBV5-1 TGCGCCAGCAGCCCCCAGGGCAGTCCGAACACCGGGGAGCTGTTTTTT CASSPQGSPNTGELFF
TRBD1 - TRBJ2-6 TRBV3-1 TGTGCCAGCAGGCATACAGGGGCTGGGGCCAACGTCCTGACTTTC CASRHTGAGANVLTF
TRBD2 few TRBJ2-7 TRBV7-2 TGTGCCAGCAGCTCCCAAAGCGGGGGCTACTACGAGCAGTACTTC CASSSQSGGYYEQYF
TRBD1 - TRBJ2-5 TRBV28 TGTGCCAGCAGACCCCGGGACAGAGTAGAGACCCAGTACTTC CASRPRDRVETQYF
- - TRBJ2-7 TRBV7-9 TGTGCCAGCAGCTCAAACCAGGGACTCACCGGCTCCTACGAGCAGTACTTC CASSSNQGLTGSYEQYF
- - TRBJ1-1 TRBV15 TGTGCCACGGTTGGGGACATGAACACTGAAGCTTTCTTT CATVGDMNTEAFF
TRBD1 few TRBJ1-2 TRBV5-5 TGTGCCAGCAGCCAGACAGGGTCCTATGGCTACACCTTC CASSQTGSYGYTF
- many TRBJ1-5 TRBV18 TGTGCCAGCTCACTGATGCGGGATCAGCCCCAGCATTTT CASSLMRDQPQHF
- few TRBJ2-3 TRBV9 TGTGCCAGCAGCACTAGGGGTGCTGGTACGCAGTATTTT CASSTRGAGTQYF
- - TRBJ2-1 TRBV7-6 TGTGCCAGCAGCTCGAGGACTACTAAGGGCAATGAGCAGTTCTTC CASSSRTTKGNEQFF
- - TRBJ2-5 TRBV7-9 TGTGCCAGCACCCAGGGACGGACGCCTCAAGAGACCCAGTACTTC CASTQGRTPQETQYF
TRBD2 - TRBJ2-1 TRBV7-9 TGTGCCAGCAGCTTCGTGGGACTAGCGAATGAGCAGTTCTTC CASSFVGLANEQFF
TRBD2 - TRBJ2-1 TRBV24-1 TGTGCCACCAGTGTCGCTAGCGGGAGGAATAATGAGCAGTTCTTC CATSVASGRNNEQFF
- few TRBJ1-2 TRBV28 TGTGCCAGCAGCGCCGCTGGACGGTGGGGTGAGGAACCTTGGGGCTACACCTTC CASSAAGRWGEEPWGYTF
- - TRBJ1-3 TRBV5-1 TGCGCCAGCAGGCAGACAGACTCTGGAAACACCATATATTTT CASRQTDSGNTIYF
TRBD1 - TRBJ2-1 TRBV12-3/TRBV12-4 TGTGCCAGCCTCAGGGGGCTGACAATCCATGAGCAGTTCTTC CASLRGLTIHEQFF
- few TRBJ2-1 TRBV28 TGTGCCAGCAGTTTAGGGGCCTTGAGGTCCGGAGAGCAGTTCTTC CASSLGALRSGEQFF
TRBD2 few TRBJ2-7 TRBV29-1 TGCAGCGTTGTCAGCGGGGGGGTCTACGAGCAGTACTTC CSVVSGGVYEQYF
TRBD1 - TRBJ1-1 TRBV5-6 TGTGCCAGCAGCATCCGGGACAGGGGCCCGAACACTGAAGCTTTCTTT CASSIRDRGPNTEAFF
- - TRBJ2-2 TRBV28 TGTGCCAGCAGCCACCTTCAGGGAACCACCGGGGAGCTGTTTTTT CASSHLQGTTGELFF
TRBD2 many TRBJ2-1 TRBV7-9 TGTGCCAGCAGCCGGGAGGCGCCTAACAATGAGCAGTTCTTC CASSREAPNNEQFF
TRBD1 - TRBJ1-1 TRBV29-1 TGCAGCGCCGGACCGGGACAGGAGAGGACTGAAGCTTTCTTT CSAGPGQERTEAFF
- few TRBJ1-6 TRBV24-1 TGTGCCACCAGTGAAAAAAGGAATTCACCCCTCCACTTT CATSEKRNSPLHF
- - TRBJ2-3 TRBV2 TGTGCCAGCAGCGCGCGGAGGATTGAAGTAGATACGCAGTATTTT CASSARRIEVDTQYF
- few TRBJ2-5 TRBV10-3 TGTGCCATCAGTGATCCGACTAGAGGGGTAGAGACCCAGTACTTC CAISDPTRGVETQYF
TRBD2 - TRBJ2-7 TRBV7-9 TGTGCCAGCAGCCTAGACCTAGCGGTCTACGAGCAGTACTTC CASSLDLAVYEQYF
TRBD1 many TRBJ2-5 TRBV7-9 TGTGCCAGCAGCGAGACCGGGACAGGTCAAGAGACCCAGTACTTC CASSETGTGQETQYF
TRBD1 - TRBJ2-7 TRBV11-2 TGTGCCAGCAGCTCGCCTGGAGACAGGGGGCGTTTGTACGAGCAGTACTTC CASSSPGDRGRLYEQYF
- few TRBJ1-6 TRBV20-1 TGCAGTGCTAGAACAGGGCTTTCACCCCTCCACTTT CSARTGLSPLHF
- - TRBJ2-2 TRBV7-2 TGTGCCAGCAGCTTAGTTTCCGCGGTCGCGAACACCGGGGAGCTGTTTTTT CASSLVSAVANTGELFF
TRBD1 few TRBJ2-7 TRBV7-2 TGTGCCAGCAGCTTACTGGGACAGGGGGTGGACGAGCAGTACTTC CASSLLGQGVDEQYF
- many TRBJ1-1 TRBV12-3/TRBV12-4 TGTGCCAGCAGTGTAAGCCGGGACATCGGAGCTTTCTTT CASSVSRDIGAFF
- many TRBJ2-3 TRBV7-6 TGTGCCAGCAGCTTAGAAGGGTCTAGCACAGATACGCAGTATTTT CASSLEGSSTDTQYF
- many TRBJ1-6 TRBV28 TGTGCCAGCAGCCCTAGCAATTCACCCCTCCACTTT CASSPSNSPLHF
TRBD1 many TRBJ1-2 TRBV4-2 TGTGCCAGCAGCCCAGGACAGGGGGGCTATGGCTACACCTTC CASSPGQGGYGYTF